Reported below is one T cell receptor (beta chain). The data derive from a study of blood T cell repertoires in COVID-19. Overall study: There were acute and convalescent COVID-19 samples, and they came from the United States, Italy and Spain.

Some clones are missing from TCRdb's copy, which holds only in-frame ones; the method was immunoSEQ multiplex PCR. The sample has around 150,000 clones; 84% are singletons. The V gene's germline CDR1 is WNHNN and CDR2 SYGVQD (reference sequence). This CDR3 contains 13 residues. V dropped 5 bases and J dropped 5; count of bases not matched to a gene: 3. This TCR derives from a woman of 80 years or more with acute or convalescent COVID-19. The sample taken for sequencing was peripheral blood. The chain couples TRBV10-1 to TRBJ2-1; 7 bases match TRBD1. The CDR3 protein is CASSSGTDNEQFF. CDR3 nucleotide sequence: TGCGCCAGCAGTTCCGGGACAGACAATGAGCAGTTCTTC.